One sample yielded the 2 T cell receptor beta chains listed below, sequenced in a study of cytomegalovirus exposure and HLA in healthy donors. PCR employed 60 Vbeta and 13 Jbeta primers. Only in-frame clones appear in the TCRdb table, and some are missing; sequencing was by immunoSEQ multiplex PCR. The sample yields roughly 140,000 clones, 55% to 85% seen once. The sequenced material came from PBMCs. These TCRs come from a man aged 40-50 years in good health and CMV-seronegative.

CDR3 amino acids: CASSQAVRNLGTGELFF. The DNA for the CDR3 is TGTGCCAGCAGCCAAGCGGTCAGGAATTTGGGCACCGGGGAGCTGTTTTTT. V gene TRBV14 combines with J gene TRBJ2-2; D call uncertain. The V gene lost 1 base and the J gene lost 4 bases, with 16 bases spanning the gap. Germline V lookup: CDR1 SGHDN, CDR2 FVKESK. The CDR3 spans 17 residues.

The chain links TRBV20-1 to TRBJ2-3, with no clear D. Germline-derived CDR1 and CDR2 are DFQATT and SNEGSKA (reference sequence). The CDR3 runs to 8 residues. The CDR3 protein is CSVDTQYF. CDR3 sequence (DNA): TGCAGCGTTGATACGCAGTATTTT.